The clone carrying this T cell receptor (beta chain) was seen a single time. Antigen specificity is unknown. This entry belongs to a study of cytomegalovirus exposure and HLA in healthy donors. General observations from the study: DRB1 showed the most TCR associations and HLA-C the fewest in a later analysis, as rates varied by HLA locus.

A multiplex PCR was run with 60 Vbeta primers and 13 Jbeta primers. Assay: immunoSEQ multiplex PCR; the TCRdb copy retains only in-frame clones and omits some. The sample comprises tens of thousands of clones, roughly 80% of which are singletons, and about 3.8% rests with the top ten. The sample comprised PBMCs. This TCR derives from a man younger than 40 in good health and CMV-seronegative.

CDR3 in DNA: TGCGCCAGCAGCCAAGCGGCAGGGGGCACGGGAAACACCATATATTTT. Translating gives CASSQAAGGTGNTIYF. The rearrangement uses TRBV4-1 and TRBJ1-3; 8 positions match TRBD1. The CDR3 spans 16 residues. Looked up from germline, CDR1 is MGHRA and CDR2 is YSYEKL. V lost 1 base, J lost 4 bases, and 6 bases stayed unmatched.